This TCR beta chain stems from a study of CXCR3-negative and CXCR3-positive naive CD8 T cells. Cells that were CD45RO-CCR7+CD27+CD95- constituted naive CD8+ T cells. Details on this clonotype: Its antigen is still unknown.

The study made its TRB cDNA libraries by 5' RACE, adding UMI labels. TCRdb re-called the 5' RACE reads, yielding one record per CDR3 amino acid sequence without DNA. This sample's table reports over 100,000 distinct CDR3 sequences. This CDR3 region has 14 residues. CDR1 is MNHEY and CDR2 is SMNVEV in the germline V gene (reference sequence). Findings and limits, study-wide: CXCR3-positive naive cells had TRB CDR3s that were more hydrophobic than CXCR3-negative naive cells had.

This TCR derives from a human donor in good health. Some clones in this sample may be carry-over from other donors' samples. The material sequenced was naive CXCR3- CD8+ T cells from blood. The subset here: CD45RO-CCR7+CD27+CD95- naive CD8+ T cells lacking CXCR3 (TNR3-). The chain uses TRBV27 and TRBJ2-7; there is no DNA to check the TCRdb D call of TRBD2. CDR3 loop: CASSLSARPEEQYF.